This T cell receptor beta chain was recovered during a study of blood T cells in healthy people across ages. Per the germline V gene, CDR1 is LGHNA and CDR2 is YNFKEQ. Deletions cut 4 bases from V and 1 base from J, with 14 bases between. This CDR3 is built from 16 residues. Next came a second PCR, run for about 7 to 11 cycles, which used a sample-barcoded 5' primer along with a J-beta primer mix. Individual samples furnished no less than 3 million CDR3-containing paired-end reads apiece. TCRdb re-analysed the 5' RACE reads in MiXCR, keeping a single row per CDR3 protein. The data show 1 million to 1.2 million distinct CDR3 sequences, more than 30% seen once.

This chain joins TRBV4-2 and TRBJ1-5; possible D gene TRBD1, 6 bases. The sequence was obtained from a man aged 18 to 29 in good health. What was sequenced was blood. CDR3 loop: CASSRNREGSNQPQHF. In DNA form, the CDR3 reads TGTGCCAGCAGCCGGAACAGGGAGGGGAGCAATCAGCCCCAGCATTTT.